These T cell receptor beta chains were read from a single sample in a study of T cell changes during pregnancy in multiple sclerosis. Some clones are missing from TCRdb's copy, which holds only in-frame ones; the method was immunoSEQ multiplex PCR. The sample includes 35,000 to 40,000 clones, around 90% of them seen just once. The source was CD8+ T cells from peripheral blood mononuclear cells, collected in the third trimester of pregnancy. Source of these receptors: a female donor with multiple sclerosis, enrolled in a pregnancy study. CDR3s leave out the opening cysteine and the closing phenylalanine or tryptophan.

j_gene: TRBJ2-5; v_gene: TRBV27; CDR3aa: ASSKTGDVGETQY
j_gene: TRBJ2-7; v_gene: TRBV6-1; CDR3aa: ASSDGLAVSYEQY
j_gene: TRBJ2-5; v_gene: TRBV9; CDR3aa: ASSPLDSRETQY
j_gene: TRBJ2-7; v_gene: TRBV5-4; CDR3aa: ASSLEQGGDEQY
j_gene: TRBJ2-7; v_gene: TRBV19; CDR3aa: ASSIGTGVTYEQY
j_gene: TRBJ1-1; v_gene: TRBV5-5; CDR3aa: ASSLERYTEAF
j_gene: TRBJ2-7; v_gene: TRBV7-2; CDR3aa: ASSLDPAAEQY
j_gene: TRBJ1-2; v_gene: TRBV7-9; CDR3aa: ASSETGGPEGYT
j_gene: TRBJ1-4; v_gene: TRBV29-1; CDR3aa: SVASEGEKLF
j_gene: TRBJ2-7; v_gene: TRBV7-9; CDR3aa: ASSFGTGVLYEQY
j_gene: TRBJ2-7; v_gene: TRBV6-5; CDR3aa: ASSYLADPSEQY
j_gene: TRBJ2-3; v_gene: TRBV28; CDR3aa: ASSPRLAEYLDTQY
j_gene: TRBJ2-7; v_gene: TRBV27; CDR3aa: ASSLRGGEVLYEQY
j_gene: TRBJ2-7; v_gene: TRBV29-1; CDR3aa: SVEDLAGQY
j_gene: TRBJ2-6; v_gene: TRBV4-3; CDR3aa: ASSWGQAGANVLT
j_gene: TRBJ1-3; v_gene: TRBV5-6; CDR3aa: ASIETGTSGNTIY
j_gene: TRBJ1-5; v_gene: TRBV10-3; CDR3aa: AISAEKQPNQPQH
j_gene: TRBJ2-1; v_gene: TRBV6-4; CDR3aa: ASSDSQGGGEQF
j_gene: TRBJ2-7; v_gene: TRBV29-1; CDR3aa: SVDQGNYEQY
j_gene: TRBJ1-2; v_gene: TRBV7-2; CDR3aa: ASSHIFKYGYT
j_gene: TRBJ2-7; v_gene: TRBV5-6; CDR3aa: ASSLFTGRPYEQY
j_gene: TRBJ2-3; v_gene: TRBV2; CDR3aa: ASTGGSTDTQY
j_gene: TRBJ2-1; v_gene: TRBV4-1; CDR3aa: ASSQGLAGTYNEQF
j_gene: TRBJ1-5; v_gene: TRBV11-2; CDR3aa: ASSPTDQPQH
j_gene: TRBJ1-1; v_gene: TRBV6-5; CDR3aa: ASSYFKRNTEAF
j_gene: TRBJ2-1; v_gene: TRBV7-3; CDR3aa: ASRPTGGDEQF
j_gene: TRBJ2-1; v_gene: TRBV9; CDR3aa: ASSPLAGVWDEQF
j_gene: TRBJ2-1; v_gene: TRBV6-5; CDR3aa: ASGQGANEQF
j_gene: TRBJ2-7; v_gene: TRBV19; CDR3aa: ASSKTSGRTYEQY
j_gene: TRBJ2-4; v_gene: TRBV11-2; CDR3aa: ASSLFPSAPGDIQY
j_gene: TRBJ1-5; v_gene: TRBV27; CDR3aa: ASSFTGNQPQH
j_gene: TRBJ2-1; v_gene: TRBV19; CDR3aa: ASSMYLLASVHEQF
j_gene: TRBJ2-3; v_gene: TRBV5-1; CDR3aa: ASSLAGYTDTQY
j_gene: TRBJ1-1; v_gene: TRBV19; CDR3aa: ASSIDIADLATEAF
j_gene: TRBJ2-7; v_gene: TRBV7-9; CDR3aa: ASSSTGVEQY
j_gene: TRBJ2-5; v_gene: TRBV13; CDR3aa: ASSLALYQETQY
j_gene: TRBJ2-5; v_gene: TRBV5-1; CDR3aa: ASSVYGGGYQETQY
j_gene: TRBJ2-1; v_gene: TRBV4-2; CDR3aa: ASSQGTSGSNNEQF
j_gene: TRBJ2-7; v_gene: TRBV6-6; CDR3aa: AIGGRGLAPSYEQY
j_gene: TRBJ2-7; v_gene: TRBV15; CDR3aa: ATSRGSSGAYEQY
j_gene: TRBJ2-5; v_gene: TRBV15; CDR3aa: ATSREGGRARETQY
j_gene: TRBJ2-1; v_gene: TRBV7-9; CDR3aa: ASSHLAVAFTEQF
j_gene: TRBJ2-1; v_gene: TRBV4-3; CDR3aa: ASSQAVQGLGSYNEQF
j_gene: TRBJ1-2; v_gene: TRBV10-3; CDR3aa: AISDMGQMIYGYT
j_gene: TRBJ1-5; v_gene: TRBV6-4; CDR3aa: ASELQGINQPQH
j_gene: TRBJ2-2; v_gene: TRBV9; CDR3aa: ASSVGTSSAGELF
j_gene: TRBJ2-5; v_gene: TRBV5-6; CDR3aa: ASSLGVWGQGVTETQY
j_gene: TRBJ2-7; v_gene: TRBV14; CDR3aa: ASSRAVGSEKY
j_gene: TRBJ2-3; v_gene: TRBV15; CDR3aa: ATSRVPREFKYTQY